These 21 T cell receptor beta chains share one sample of origin, sequenced in a study of glioma-infiltrating T cells. Amplification of TCR alpha and beta CDR3 regions from RNA used iRepertoire nested multiplex PCR. TCRdb ran MiXCR on the multiplex PCR reads and lists one entry per CDR3 protein. Counted here are about 380,000 distinct CDR3 sequences, around 38% occurring once; the ten biggest clones make up 12%. Specimen: glioma tissue, nonneoplastic brain tissue, or PBMCs (not recorded which). The receptor set was obtained from a human donor with low-grade glioma or glioblastoma, undergoing nonglioma brain surgery, or in good health (not recorded which).

This clonotype was found many times. The chain has TRBV20-1 and TRBJ2-3; D possibly corresponds to TRBD1 (5 bases). CDR3 size: 14 residues. Between the trimmed V and J ends, which lost 5 bases and 2 bases, there was a span of 14 bases. Germline V gene data show CDR1 as DFQATT and CDR2 as SNEGSKA (reference sequence). As DNA, the CDR3 is TGCAGTGCTCCGACTTCAGGGTACACAGATACGCAGTATTTT. Residues: CSAPTSGYTDTQYF.

This clonotype was seen repeatedly, ten times or more. This chain connects TRBV6-2 or TRBV6-3 to TRBJ2-7; the D gene is possibly TRBD1 (6 bases). The CDR3 extends over 13 amino acids. CDR1 is MNHEY and CDR2 is SVGEGT in the germline V gene. Trimming stripped 2 bases from V and 2 bases from J, with 7 bases between. As DNA, the CDR3 is TGTGCCAGCAGTTACCGGGACACCTACGAGCAGTACTTC. It codes for CASSYRDTYEQYF.

The V and J genes are TRBV29-1 and TRBJ2-1, with TRBD1 matching over 7 bases. The CDR3 covers 16 residues. The germline CDR1 and CDR2 sequences are SQVTM and ANQGSEA. Trimming at V came to 0 bases and at J to 0 bases, leaving 5 bases not matched to a gene. The CDR3: CSVEDGTASSYNEQFF. Here the CDR3 DNA reads TGCAGCGTTGAAGATGGGACAGCGAGCTCCTACAATGAGCAGTTCTTC.

The chain recombines TRBV7-2 with TRBJ1-6; the D is unclear. This CDR3 is built from 13 residues. The germline gives CDR1 SGHTA, CDR2 FQGNSA. V was shortened by 2 bases and J by 7 bases, with 6 bases between the two germline ends. CDR3 DNA sequence: TGTGCCAGCAGCTTATTAGGCAATTCACCCCTCCACTTT. Residues: CASSLLGNSPLHF.

This clonotype was counted a few times. The rearrangement uses TRBV20-1 and TRBJ1-1, with D unresolved. The V end lost 5 bases, the J end lost 2 bases, and 9 bases lay between the germline ends. This CDR3 has 12 residues. The germline gives CDR1 DFQATT, CDR2 SNEGSKA (reference sequence). The CDR3, as DNA: TGCAGTGCTTGCCTGGGTAACACTGAAGCTTTCTTT. Encoded protein: CSACLGNTEAFF.

This clonotype occurred a few times. The chain employs TRBV6-2 or TRBV6-3 and TRBJ1-1; a weak D match, TRBD1 (6 bases). This CDR3 spans 14 amino acids. CDR1 is MNHEY and CDR2 is SVGEGT in the germline V gene. Trimming took 7 bases from V and 12 from J, leaving 24 bases between them. CDR3 bases: TGTGCCAGCAAACAAATATCATCCGGGACAACTACTTTCTTT. It specifies CASKQISSGTTTFF.

A note on this clonotype: Being one base from a much bigger clone, this may be a read error. The chain combines TRBV4-3 with TRBJ2-3, with no clear D. This CDR3 spans 13 amino acids. CDR1 is LGHNA, CDR2 YSLEER, per germline. V gave up 0 bases and J gave up 7 bases, with 8 bases separating them. CDR3 loop: CASSQETRHTQYF. The CDR3 region has the DNA TGCGCCAGCAGCCAAGAAACACGGCATACGCAGTATTTT.

This clonotype occurred many times. The rearrangement links TRBV28 to TRBJ2-2; 10 bases line up with TRBD2. From germline, CDR1 is MDHEN and CDR2 SYDVKM. CDR3 length: 18 residues. J gave up 6 bases and V 5 bases, and 15 bases lay outside the gene matches. The CDR3 nucleotides read TGTGCCAGCAGTCTACAACCGTTCACCGGGACTAGCGCCGGGGAGCTGTTTTTT. Translating it yields CASSLQPFTGTSAGELFF.

In its sample, this clonotype was seen once. This chain links TRBV28 with TRBJ2-1; no firm D call. The CDR3 is 12 residues long. Germline V gene data show CDR1 as MDHEN and CDR2 as SYDVKM. V lost 5 bases, J lost 10 bases, and 12 bases lay in between. CDR3 bases: TGTGCCAGCAGTCTCAGCTCCTACGAGCAGTTCTTC. Its protein is CASSLSSYEQFF. The full variable domain, in which reference TRBV28 and TRBJ2-1 provide the parts outside the CDR3, is DVKVTQSSRYLVKRTGEKVFLECVQDMDHENMFWYRQDPGLGLRLIYFSYDVKMKEKGDIPEGYSVSREKKERFSLILESASTNQTSMYLCASSLSSYEQFFGPGTRLTVL.

The chain links TRBV20-1 to TRBJ2-3; TRBD1 or TRBD2 may be the D gene (6 bases each). Per germline, CDR1 DFQATT and CDR2 SNEGSKA (reference sequence). V lost 1 base and J 1 base, leaving 12 bases between the germline ends. The CDR3 covers 15 residues. CDR3 protein: CSARGGAGRTDTQYF. The CDR3 DNA is TGCAGTGCTAGAGGGGGGGCTGGACGCACAGATACGCAGTATTTT.

This clonotype was recorded a few times. The chain is built from TRBV15 and TRBJ1-5; possible D gene TRBD1, 5 bases. V lost 3 bases and J 0 bases, leaving 9 bases between the germline ends. The CDR3 loop spans 15 amino acids. CDR1 and CDR2 (germline): LNHNV, YYDKDF (reference sequence). The CDR3 sequence: CATSRDIDSNQPQHF. The DNA for the CDR3 is TGTGCCACCAGCAGGGACATTGATAGCAATCAGCCCCAGCATTTT.

This CDR3 reads CASSQEPLTGLVGRPQHF. CDR3 nucleotide sequence: TGCGCCAGCAGCCAAGAGCCCCTAACAGGGCTGGTGGGCCGGCCCCAGCATTTT. The chain recombines TRBV4-1 with TRBJ1-5; D is perhaps TRBD1 (6 bases). Trimming took 0 bases from V and 9 from J, leaving 24 bases between them. The CDR3 runs 18 residues. Germline-derived CDR1 and CDR2 are MGHRA and YSYEKL.

This clonotype was observed a few times. The chain has TRBV20-1 and TRBJ1-4; D gene unclear. The CDR3 contains 11 residues. Germline V gene data show CDR1 as DFQATT and CDR2 as SNEGSKA (reference sequence). V gave up 6 bases and J gave up 7 bases, with 9 bases separating them. The CDR3 region has the DNA TGCAGTGCCCCGATGGCTGAAAAACTGTTTTTT. It translates to CSAPMAEKLFF.

This clonotype was seen at least ten times. The CDR3 here is CASSPRRMNTEAFF. The CDR3 region has the DNA TGTGCCAGCAGCCCTAGAAGAATGAACACTGAAGCTTTCTTT. The rearrangement links TRBV6-1 to TRBJ1-1; unclear D gene. CDR3 size: 14 residues. Germline V CDR1 and CDR2: MNHNS, SASEGT. Trimming removed 6 bases from V and 0 bases from J, with 11 bases in between.

This clonotype has more than one count but fewer than ten. This sequence joins TRBV20-1 and TRBJ2-7; 8 positions agree with TRBD1. V lost 3 bases to trimming and J lost 0 bases; unmatched junction nucleotides: 4. The germline V gene has CDR1 DFQATT and CDR2 SNEGSKA (reference sequence). The CDR3 covers 14 residues. CDR3 sequence: CSARGQVASYEQYF. CDR3 sequence (DNA): TGCAGTGCTAGGGGACAGGTTGCCTCCTACGAGCAGTACTTC.

This clonotype has a handful of counts. The genes are TRBV27 and TRBJ1-6; D is undetermined. This CDR3 is 18 amino acids long. From germline, CDR1 is MNHEY and CDR2 SMNVEV (reference sequence). Between the trimmed V and J ends, which lost 4 bases and 0 bases, there was a span of 16 bases. CDR3 sequence (DNA): TGTGCCAGCAGTTCCCTCGAGGAAATCAGCTCCTATAATTCACCCCTCCACTTT. This encodes CASSSLEEISSYNSPLHF.

With respect to this clonotype: At one of its ends the junction is not consistent with the germline gene, which may arise from a read error. This chain uses TRBV27 with TRBJ2-3; possible D gene TRBD2, 6 bases. The germline V gene has CDR1 MNHEY and CDR2 SMNVEV (reference sequence). CDR3 length: 16 amino acids. In nucleotides, the CDR3 is TGTGTCAGCAGCCCTGATCCGACTAGTGGGGCAGATACGCAGTATTTT. It encodes CVSSPDPTSGADTQYF.

Note on this clonotype: A clone one base away is much larger, so this may be a read error. The rearrangement links TRBV20-1 to TRBJ2-1; TRBD2 matches at 13 bases. Germline V gene lookup returns CDR1 DFQATT and CDR2 SNEGSKA (reference sequence). The CDR3 covers 16 residues. The CDR3 spells CSAGDMTSGRWNEQFF. The CDR3, as DNA: TGCAGTGCTGGAGACATGACTAGCGGGAGGTGGAATGAGCAGTTCTTC.

In this sample, this clonotype turned up a few times. This chain links TRBV10-3 with TRBJ2-7; TRBD2 aligns across 9 bases. This CDR3 region has 16 residues. CDR1 and CDR2 (germline): ENHRY, SYGVKD. The ends lost 5 bases at V and 3 bases at J; junction bases unmatched: 11. In nucleotides, the CDR3 is TGTGCCATCAGTCCAGCGGGAGGCCCCCCCTTCTACGAGCAGTACTTC. It encodes CAISPAGGPPFYEQYF.

About this clonotype: An end of the junction does not agree with germline; a read error may underlie this. The chain links TRBV20-1 to TRBJ2-1; 7 nucleotides match TRBD1. This CDR3 is 16 amino acids long. CDR1 and CDR2 from the germline V gene are DFQATT and SNEGSKA (reference sequence). In nucleotides, the CDR3 is TGCAGTGCTAGAACTGCGGAACAGGGGCACTACAATGAGCAGTCCTTC. As protein: CSARTAEQGHYNEQSF.

This clonotype was detected a few times. V usage is TRBV4-2 and J usage is TRBJ2-1, with TRBD2 as a possible D gene (6 bases). Trimming took 4 bases from V and 3 from J, leaving 10 bases between them. This CDR3 is built from 14 residues. Germline loops: CDR1 LGHNA, CDR2 YNFKEQ. The CDR3 protein is CASSPREVYNEQFF. CDR3 bases: TGTGCCAGCAGCCCCAGGGAGGTCTACAATGAGCAGTTCTTC.